Given below is one T cell receptor (beta chain) in context. The sample is drawn from a study of blood T cell repertoires in COVID-19. Study at large: Specimens from acute and convalescent COVID-19 originated in the United States, Italy and Spain. PBMCs, B-cell-depleted T cells, or T cells provided the cDNA or gDNA that made up the material.

Original methodology: It was from reference gene primer amplification that nucleated cell counts were estimated. Only in-frame clones appear in the TCRdb table, and some are missing; sequencing was by immunoSEQ multiplex PCR. That table gives V, J and clone size, and the DNA gave D and trimming. The sample carries around 53,000 clones, roughly 77% recorded once. This CDR3 is 16 amino acids long. Germline V gene sequence: CDR1 MNHEY, CDR2 SVGEGT. The V gene end was trimmed by 2 bases and the J gene end by 7 bases; junction bases not matched to a gene: 6. Sequencing was carried out using peripheral blood. The TCR sequence derives from a man in his 70s with active or convalescent COVID-19. The gene calls are TRBV6-2 or TRBV6-3 and TRBJ2-1, with 12 nucleotides matching TRBD1. The CDR3 nucleotides read TGTGCCAGCAGTTACGGGACAGGGGGCCTTTTTAATGAGCAGTTCTTC. Its translation is CASSYGTGGLFNEQFF.